Listed below are T cell receptor beta chains from one sample, sequenced in a study of blood T cell repertoires in COVID-19. Clones were sequenced by immunoSEQ multiplex PCR, and TCRdb holds only the in-frame ones, with some missing. Of some 150,000 clones in the sample, roughly 90% were seen once. The source material was peripheral blood. The receptors originated from a woman aged 55-70 years who had recovered from COVID-19. Both conserved end residues are part of each CDR3. The D gene is left open where the match is weak. The listing skips clone size in some rows; elsewhere it reads once, few, many or a size class.

j_gene | abundance | d_gene | v_gene | CDR3aa | CDR3nt
TRBJ1-6 | - | - | TRBV7-6 | CASSLTAPYEQVYNSPLHF | TGTGCCAGCAGCCTCACCGCACCCTACGAGCAGGTCTATAATTCACCCCTCCACTTT
TRBJ1-5 | once | TRBD1 | TRBV29-1 | CSAVTGGANQPQHF | TGCAGCGCTGTGACAGGGGGCGCGAATCAGCCCCAGCATTTT
TRBJ2-3 | - | - | TRBV18 | CASSPSTDTQYF | TGTGCCAGCTCCCCTAGCACAGATACGCAGTATTTT
TRBJ1-5 | - | TRBD1 | TRBV28 | CASSFPTGAVGQPQHF | TGTGCCAGCAGCTTCCCGACAGGGGCGGTCGGTCAGCCCCAGCATTTT
TRBJ2-1 | - | TRBD2 | TRBV13 | CASSFFTGTSGGNEQFF | TGTGCCAGCAGCTTCTTCACCGGGACTAGCGGGGGCAATGAGCAGTTCTTC
TRBJ2-3 | - | - | TRBV28 | CASSSPFSLSPTDTQYF | TGTGCCAGCAGTTCCCCCTTCTCGCTCAGTCCCACAGATACGCAGTATTTT
TRBJ2-2 | - | - | TRBV18 | CASSPGVQDTELFF | TGTGCCAGCTCACCAGGAGTCCAGGACACAGAGCTGTTTTTT
TRBJ1-5 | - | TRBD1 | TRBV6-5 | CASSRGQAEGQPQHF | TGTGCCAGCAGCCGGGGACAGGCGGAGGGACAGCCCCAGCATTTT
TRBJ2-7 | - | - | TRBV5-5 | CASSPGQIPEQYF | TGTGCCAGCAGCCCAGGTCAGATTCCTGAGCAGTACTTC
TRBJ1-2 | - | - | TRBV7-9 | CASSFDRPSYGYTF | TGTGCCAGCAGCTTTGACAGGCCCTCATATGGCTACACCTTC
TRBJ2-5 | - | - | TRBV2 | CASSEWGRSRGPQETQYF | TGTGCCAGCAGTGAATGGGGGCGGTCGCGGGGGCCTCAAGAGACCCAGTACTTC
TRBJ2-3 | - | - | TRBV20-1 | CSASRGDTQYF | TGCAGTGCTAGTAGGGGAGATACGCAGTATTTT
TRBJ2-3 | - | TRBD1 | TRBV5-8 | CASSSRQGAMDTQYF | TGTGCCAGCAGCTCAAGACAGGGGGCCATGGATACGCAGTATTTT
TRBJ1-5 | - | TRBD1 | TRBV19 | CASSIAPGQANQPQHF | TGTGCCAGTAGTATAGCTCCGGGACAGGCCAATCAGCCCCAGCATTTT
TRBJ2-1 | - | - | TRBV9 | CASTGGPTSEQFF | TGTGCCAGCACTGGCGGGCCCACCAGTGAGCAGTTCTTC
TRBJ2-5 | - | TRBD2 | TRBV4-2 | CASSQAEAGLETQYF | TGTGCCAGCAGCCAAGCGGAAGCGGGGTTGGAGACCCAGTACTTC
TRBJ1-5 | - | TRBD1 | TRBV24-1 | CATSDRQGPIKPQHF | TGTGCCACCAGTGACAGACAGGGGCCGATCAAGCCCCAGCATTTT
TRBJ2-2 | - | - | TRBV21-1 | CASSKVTSGGLNTGELFF | TGTGCCAGCAGCAAAGTGACTAGCGGGGGCCTGAACACCGGGGAGCTGTTTTTT
TRBJ1-3 | once | - | TRBV5-8 | CASSPPGLGGLDTIYF | TGTGCCAGCAGCCCCCCCGGCTTAGGAGGTTTGGACACCATATATTTT
TRBJ2-2 | few | - | TRBV19 | CASIQTRGTGELFF | TGTGCCAGTATCCAAACTAGAGGAACCGGGGAGCTGTTTTTT
TRBJ1-1 | - | - | TRBV13 | CASSSTGTNTEAFF | TGTGCCAGCAGTTCTACCGGGACAAACACTGAAGCTTTCTTT
TRBJ2-5 | - | TRBD1 | TRBV4-2 | CASSHGTDKETQYF | TGTGCCAGCAGCCATGGGACAGACAAAGAGACCCAGTACTTC
TRBJ1-1 | - | - | TRBV28 | CATSAGDRTEAFF | TGTGCCACCAGCGCCGGCGACAGGACTGAAGCTTTCTTT
TRBJ1-1 | - | - | TRBV2 | CASSGGENTEAFF | TGTGCCAGCAGTGGGGGGGAGAACACTGAAGCTTTCTTT
TRBJ2-1 | - | TRBD2 | TRBV3-1/TRBV3-2 | CASSRGGPERNNEQFF | TGTGCCAGCAGTCGCGGGGGGCCGGAACGCAACAATGAGCAGTTCTTC
TRBJ2-1 | - | - | TRBV28 | CASSTRGAAYNEQFF | TGTGCCAGCAGTACCCGGGGGGCGGCCTACAATGAGCAGTTCTTC
TRBJ1-2 | once | - | TRBV12-3/TRBV12-4 | CASSSGNYGYTF | TGTGCCAGCAGTTCAGGGAACTATGGCTACACCTTC
TRBJ2-1 | - | TRBD2 | TRBV19 | CASSVTSGGPYNEQFF | TGTGCCAGTAGTGTAACTAGCGGGGGGCCTTACAATGAGCAGTTCTTC
TRBJ2-1 | - | TRBD2 | TRBV6-4 | CASSDPGTSGEQFF | TGTGCCAGCAGTGACCCCGGGACTAGCGGGGAGCAGTTCTTC
TRBJ1-5 | - | - | TRBV2 | CASSGSEGNQPQHF | TGTGCCAGCAGTGGTTCCGAGGGCAATCAGCCCCAGCATTTT
TRBJ2-1 | - | TRBD1 | TRBV5-8 | CASSYGQGGYNEQFF | TGTGCCAGCAGCTACGGACAGGGGGGCTACAATGAGCAGTTCTTC
TRBJ1-3 | many | - | TRBV9 | CASSVGPVTSLGNTIYF | TGTGCCAGCAGCGTAGGTCCCGTGACAAGCTTAGGAAACACCATATATTTT
TRBJ2-7 | - | - | TRBV6-2/TRBV6-3 | CASSSTGFEQYF | TGTGCCAGCAGTTCCACAGGGTTCGAGCAGTACTTC
TRBJ2-5 | once | TRBD2 | TRBV28 | CASSSRLAGVQETQYF | TGTGCCAGCAGTTCAAGACTAGCGGGGGTCCAAGAGACCCAGTACTTC
TRBJ1-5 | - | TRBD1 | TRBV24-1 | CATSEPRQGAAQHF | TGTGCCACCAGTGAGCCTCGACAGGGGGCGGCCCAACATTTT
TRBJ1-1 | - | - | TRBV28 | CASKSTLTEAFF | TGTGCCAGCAAGAGTACCCTCACTGAAGCTTTCTTT
TRBJ1-2 | few | - | TRBV19 | CASSMSIGQTFYGYTF | TGTGCCAGTAGTATGTCTATCGGACAAACATTCTATGGCTACACCTTC
TRBJ1-5 | - | - | TRBV28 | CASSLDRYRVFHNQPQHF | TGTGCCAGCAGTTTAGATCGCTACAGGGTATTCCACAATCAGCCCCAGCATTTT
TRBJ2-3 | - | - | TRBV7-9 | CASSSWRTDTQYF | TGTGCCAGCAGCTCGTGGAGGACAGATACGCAGTATTTT
TRBJ1-1 | - | - | TRBV30 | CAWARTAPMNTEAFF | TGTGCCTGGGCCCGCACTGCGCCCATGAACACTGAAGCTTTCTTT
TRBJ1-1 | once | - | TRBV20-1 | CSASKVQKAFF | TGCAGTGCCTCGAAAGTCCAGAAAGCTTTCTTT
TRBJ2-7 | few | TRBD1 | TRBV19 | CASSLTGTGSQYF | TGTGCCAGTAGTCTAACCGGGACAGGTTCTCAGTACTTC
TRBJ2-5 | - | - | TRBV18 | CASSPTRETQYF | TGTGCCAGCTCACCGACCAGGGAGACCCAGTACTTC
TRBJ2-3 | - | TRBD2 | TRBV9 | CASSVGLSGGAEDTQYF | TGTGCCAGCAGCGTAGGGCTTAGCGGGGGGGCGGAGGATACGCAGTATTTT
TRBJ2-7 | - | - | TRBV30 | CAWERGHYEQYF | TGTGCCTGGGAGAGAGGGCACTACGAGCAGTACTTC
TRBJ2-5 | few | TRBD2 | TRBV4-1 | CASSQEVTQLAGGYQETQYF | TGCGCCAGCAGCCAAGAAGTCACCCAACTAGCGGGGGGGTACCAAGAGACCCAGTACTTC
TRBJ2-7 | - | TRBD1 | TRBV19 | CASSEQGLSYEQYF | TGTGCCAGTAGCGAACAGGGGTTGTCCTACGAGCAGTACTTC
TRBJ1-2 | - | TRBD1 | TRBV5-6 | CASSFSPTGFGGYTF | TGTGCCAGCAGCTTTTCCCCGACAGGGTTCGGTGGCTACACCTTC